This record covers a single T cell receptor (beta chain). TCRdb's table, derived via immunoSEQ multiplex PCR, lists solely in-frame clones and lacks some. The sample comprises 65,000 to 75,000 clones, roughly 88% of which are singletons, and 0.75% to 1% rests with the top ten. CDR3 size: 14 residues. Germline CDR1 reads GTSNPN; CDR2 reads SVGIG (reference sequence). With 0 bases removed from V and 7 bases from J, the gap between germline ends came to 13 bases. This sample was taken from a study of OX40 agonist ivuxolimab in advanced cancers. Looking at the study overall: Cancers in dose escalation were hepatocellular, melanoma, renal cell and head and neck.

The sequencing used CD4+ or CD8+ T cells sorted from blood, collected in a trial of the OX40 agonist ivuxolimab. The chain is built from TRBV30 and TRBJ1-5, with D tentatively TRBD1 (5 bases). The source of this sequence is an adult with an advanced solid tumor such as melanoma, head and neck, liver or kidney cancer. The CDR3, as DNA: TGTGCCTGGAGTGTTTGGGGCGGCGGACAGCCCCAGCATTTT. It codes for CAWSVWGGGQPQHF.